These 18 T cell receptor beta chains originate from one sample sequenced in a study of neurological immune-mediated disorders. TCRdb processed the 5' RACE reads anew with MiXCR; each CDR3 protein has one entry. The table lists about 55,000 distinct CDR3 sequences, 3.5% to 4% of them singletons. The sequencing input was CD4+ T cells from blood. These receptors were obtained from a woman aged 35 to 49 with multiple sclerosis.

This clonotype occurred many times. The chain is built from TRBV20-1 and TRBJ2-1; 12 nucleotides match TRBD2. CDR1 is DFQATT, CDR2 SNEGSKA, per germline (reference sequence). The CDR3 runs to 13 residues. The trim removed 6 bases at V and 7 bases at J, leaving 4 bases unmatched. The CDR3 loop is CSALAGGRNEQFF. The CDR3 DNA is TGCAGTGCCCTAGCGGGGGGGAGGAATGAGCAGTTCTTC.

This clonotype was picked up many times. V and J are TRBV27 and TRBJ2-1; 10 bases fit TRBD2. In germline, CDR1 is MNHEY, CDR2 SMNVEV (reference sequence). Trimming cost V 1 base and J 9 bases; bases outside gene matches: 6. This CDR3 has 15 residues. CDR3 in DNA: TGTGCCAGCAGTTTATTAGAGCGGGGGGGGGGTGAGCAGTTCTTC. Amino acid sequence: CASSLLERGGGEQFF.

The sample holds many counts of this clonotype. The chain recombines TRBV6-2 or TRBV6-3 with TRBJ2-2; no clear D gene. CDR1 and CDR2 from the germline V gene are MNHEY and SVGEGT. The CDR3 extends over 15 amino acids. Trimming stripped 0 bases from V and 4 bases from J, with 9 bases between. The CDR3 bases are TGTGCCAGCAGTTACTCCGGTCAAACCACCGGGGAGCTGTTTTTT. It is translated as CASSYSGQTTGELFF.

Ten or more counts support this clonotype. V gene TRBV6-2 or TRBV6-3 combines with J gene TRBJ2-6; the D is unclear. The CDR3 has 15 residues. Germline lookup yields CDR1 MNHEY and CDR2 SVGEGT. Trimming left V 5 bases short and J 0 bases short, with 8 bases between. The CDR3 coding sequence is TGTGCCAGCAGTCCCCTGGGCTCTGGGGCCAACGTCCTGACTTTC. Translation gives CASSPLGSGANVLTF.

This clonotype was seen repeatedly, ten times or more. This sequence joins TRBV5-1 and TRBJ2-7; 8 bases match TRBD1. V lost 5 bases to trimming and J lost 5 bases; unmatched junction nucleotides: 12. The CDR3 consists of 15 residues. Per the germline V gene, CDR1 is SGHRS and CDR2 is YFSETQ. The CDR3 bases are TGCGCCAGCAGAAGATTGGGGACAGGTCCCCACGAGCAGTACTTC. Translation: CASRRLGTGPHEQYF.

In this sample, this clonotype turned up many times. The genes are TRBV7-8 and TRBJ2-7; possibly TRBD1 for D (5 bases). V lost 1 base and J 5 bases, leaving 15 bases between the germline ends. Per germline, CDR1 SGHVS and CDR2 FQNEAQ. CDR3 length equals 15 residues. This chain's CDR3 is CASSLGRVRLNEQYF. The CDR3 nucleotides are TGTGCCAGCAGCTTAGGCAGGGTCAGGCTAAACGAGCAGTACTTC.

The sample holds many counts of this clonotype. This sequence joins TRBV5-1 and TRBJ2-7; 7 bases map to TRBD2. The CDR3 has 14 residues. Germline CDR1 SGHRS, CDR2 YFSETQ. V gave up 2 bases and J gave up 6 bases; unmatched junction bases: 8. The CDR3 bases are TGCGCCAGCAGCTTCTCGGGGGAGGGCGGCGAGCAGTACTTC. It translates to CASSFSGEGGEQYF.

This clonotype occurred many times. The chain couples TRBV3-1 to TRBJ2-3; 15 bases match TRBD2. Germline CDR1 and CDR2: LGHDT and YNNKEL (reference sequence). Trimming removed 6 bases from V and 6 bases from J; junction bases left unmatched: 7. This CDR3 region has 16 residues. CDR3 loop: CASSAGLAGGTDTQYF. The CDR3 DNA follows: TGTGCCAGCAGTGCAGGACTAGCGGGGGGGACTGATACGCAGTATTTT.

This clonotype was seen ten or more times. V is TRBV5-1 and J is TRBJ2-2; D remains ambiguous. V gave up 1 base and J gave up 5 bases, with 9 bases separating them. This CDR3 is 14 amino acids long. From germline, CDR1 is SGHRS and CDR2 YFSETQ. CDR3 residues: CASSLFGYTGELFF. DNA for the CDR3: TGCGCCAGCAGCTTGTTTGGGTATACCGGGGAGCTGTTTTTT.

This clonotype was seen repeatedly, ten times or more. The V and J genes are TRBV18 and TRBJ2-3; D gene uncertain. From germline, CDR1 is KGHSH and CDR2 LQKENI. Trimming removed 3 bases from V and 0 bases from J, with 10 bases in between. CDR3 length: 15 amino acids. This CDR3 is CASSPPRSSTDTQYF. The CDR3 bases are TGTGCCAGCTCACCCCCCAGGTCTAGCACAGATACGCAGTATTTT.

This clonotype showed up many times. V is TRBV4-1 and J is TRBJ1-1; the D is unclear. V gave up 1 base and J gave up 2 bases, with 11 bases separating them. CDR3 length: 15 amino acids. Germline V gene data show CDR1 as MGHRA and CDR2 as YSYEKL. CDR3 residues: CASSQVSPLNTEAFF. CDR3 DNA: TGCGCCAGCAGCCAAGTTAGCCCCCTTAACACTGAAGCTTTCTTT.

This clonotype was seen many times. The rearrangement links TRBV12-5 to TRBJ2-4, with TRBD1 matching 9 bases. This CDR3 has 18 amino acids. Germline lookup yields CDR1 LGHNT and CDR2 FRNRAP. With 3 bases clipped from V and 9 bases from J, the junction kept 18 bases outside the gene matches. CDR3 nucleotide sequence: TGTGCTAGTGGTTTTCAAGGGGTATTATGGGACAGGGTAACCATTCAGTACTTC. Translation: CASGFQGVLWDRVTIQYF.

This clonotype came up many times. The CDR3 loop reads CASSLRLTPEAFF. As DNA, the CDR3 is TGTGCCAGCAGCCTCCGACTGACCCCCGAAGCTTTCTTT. The J gene is TRBJ1-1, the V gene TRBV5-5; D not resolved. This CDR3 has 13 amino acids. With 4 bases removed from V and 8 bases from J, the gap between germline ends came to 15 bases. Germline CDR1 and CDR2: SGHKS and YYEKEE (reference sequence).

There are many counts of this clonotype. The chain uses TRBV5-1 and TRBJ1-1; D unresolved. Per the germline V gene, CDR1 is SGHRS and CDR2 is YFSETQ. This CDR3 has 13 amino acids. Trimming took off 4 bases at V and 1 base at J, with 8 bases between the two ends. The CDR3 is CASSVRANTEAFF. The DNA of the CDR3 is TGCGCCAGCAGCGTTAGGGCGAACACTGAAGCTTTCTTT.

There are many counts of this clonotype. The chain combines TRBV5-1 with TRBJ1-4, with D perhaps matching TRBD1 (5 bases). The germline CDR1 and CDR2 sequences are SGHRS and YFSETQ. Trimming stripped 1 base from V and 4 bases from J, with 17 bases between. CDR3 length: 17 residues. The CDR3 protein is CASSLYPGPLLNEKLFF. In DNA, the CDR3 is TGCGCCAGCAGCTTGTATCCGGGACCGCTCCTTAATGAAAAACTGTTTTTT.

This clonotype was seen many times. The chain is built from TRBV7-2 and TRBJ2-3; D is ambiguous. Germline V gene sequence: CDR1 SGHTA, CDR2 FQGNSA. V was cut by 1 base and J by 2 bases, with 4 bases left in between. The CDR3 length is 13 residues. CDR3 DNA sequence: TGTGCCAGCAGCTTAGGGATCACAGATACGCAGTATTTT. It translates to CASSLGITDTQYF.

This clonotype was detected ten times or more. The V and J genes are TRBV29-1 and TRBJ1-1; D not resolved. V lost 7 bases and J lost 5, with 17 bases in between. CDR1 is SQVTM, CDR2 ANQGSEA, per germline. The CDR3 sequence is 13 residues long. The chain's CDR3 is CSGTRPAGTEAFF. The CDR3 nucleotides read TGCAGCGGAACCCGTCCGGCAGGAACTGAAGCTTTCTTT.

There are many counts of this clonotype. DNA for the CDR3: TGTGCCAGCAGCCGTGGGTTACTCACAGATACGCAGTATTTT. It translates to CASSRGLLTDTQYF. The chain links TRBV7-3 to TRBJ2-3; the D is unclear. V was shortened by 5 bases and J by 2 bases, with 11 bases between the two germline ends. Germline CDR1 and CDR2: SGHTA and FQGTGA. The CDR3 is made up of 14 amino acids.